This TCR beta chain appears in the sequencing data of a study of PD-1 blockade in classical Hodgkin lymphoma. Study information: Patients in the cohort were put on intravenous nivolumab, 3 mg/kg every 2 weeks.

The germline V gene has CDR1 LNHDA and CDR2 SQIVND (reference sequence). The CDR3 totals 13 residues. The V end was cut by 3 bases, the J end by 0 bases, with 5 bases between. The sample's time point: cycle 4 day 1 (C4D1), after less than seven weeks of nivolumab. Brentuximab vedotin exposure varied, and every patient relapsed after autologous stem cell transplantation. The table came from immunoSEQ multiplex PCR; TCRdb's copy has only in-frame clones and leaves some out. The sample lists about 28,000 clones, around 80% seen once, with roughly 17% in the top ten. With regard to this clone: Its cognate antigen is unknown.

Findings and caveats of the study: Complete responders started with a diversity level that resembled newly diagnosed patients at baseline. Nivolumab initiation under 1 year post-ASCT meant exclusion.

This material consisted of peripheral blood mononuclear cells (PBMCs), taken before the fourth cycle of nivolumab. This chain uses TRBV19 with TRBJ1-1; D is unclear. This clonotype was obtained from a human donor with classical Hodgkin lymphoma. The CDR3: CASSMKVNTEAFF. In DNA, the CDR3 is TGTGCCAGTAGTATGAAGGTGAACACTGAAGCTTTCTTT.